Here is one T cell receptor beta chain with its context. This record comes from a study of blood T cell repertoires in COVID-19. Study background: There were acute and convalescent COVID-19 samples, and they came from the United States, Italy and Spain. The analysed material was cDNA or gDNA that came from T cells, B-cell-depleted T cells, or PBMCs.

Under the authors' procedure: Amplified reference gene primers provided the basis for estimating nucleated cell counts. Sequencing used immunoSEQ multiplex PCR; TCRdb keeps in-frame clones, though not all of them. D and trimming come from the DNA, and the V and J calls and clone size come from that table. Of around 300,000 clones in the sample, about nine tenths were seen once. Trimming took off 6 bases at V and 0 bases at J, with 8 bases between the two ends. Per the germline V gene, CDR1 is LNHDA and CDR2 is SQIVND (reference sequence). This CDR3 has 13 amino acids. This clonotype was obtained from a man aged 50 or older with active or convalescent COVID-19. Source material: peripheral blood. The V and J genes are TRBV19 and TRBJ1-2, with D tentatively TRBD1 (6 bases). The CDR3 coding sequence is TGTGCCAGTAGACAGGGCGCTAACTATGGCTACACCTTC. Translated, it gives CASRQGANYGYTF. Full variable domain (outside the CDR3, taken from reference TRBV19 and TRBJ1-2): DGGITQSPKYLFRKEGQNVTLSCEQNLNHDAMYWYRQDPGQGLRLIYYSQIVNDFQKGDIAEGYSVSREKKESFPLTVTSAQKNPTAFYLCASRQGANYGYTFGSGTRLTVV.